This record covers a single TCR beta chain. Assay: immunoSEQ multiplex PCR; the TCRdb copy retains only in-frame clones and omits some. The table has about 74,000 clones, 88% seen once; the top ten hold less than 1%. The source of the sample is a study of OX40 agonist ivuxolimab in advanced cancers. V lost 6 bases and J 6 bases, leaving 9 bases between the germline ends. Germline CDR1 is LNHNV and CDR2 is YYDKDF (reference sequence). The CDR3 consists of 12 residues. The source material was CD4+ or CD8+ T cells sorted from blood, sampled in a trial of the OX40 agonist ivuxolimab. The rearrangement uses TRBV15 and TRBJ2-1; a weak D match, TRBD2 (5 bases). This clonotype originated in an adult with an advanced solid tumor such as melanoma, head and neck, liver or kidney cancer. This CDR3 reads CATRSAGNEQFF. The CDR3, as DNA: TGTGCCACCAGGTCGGCGGGCAATGAGCAGTTCTTC.